This T cell receptor beta chain was sequenced in a study of OX40 agonist ivuxolimab in advanced cancers. Study information: All patients had ivuxolimab intravenously every 2 weeks at 0.01 to 10 mg/kg.

The CDR3 length is 15 residues. CDR1 and CDR2 from the germline V gene are GTSNPN and SVGIG (reference sequence). The V segment lost 1 base and the J segment 2 bases; nucleotides outside the gene matches: 5. On cycle 4 day 1 and cycle 7 day 1, as well as at baseline, blood was sampled. TCRdb's table, derived via immunoSEQ multiplex PCR, lists solely in-frame clones and lacks some. The profile shows about 75,000 clones, 70% to 90% of them singletons. The sequenced sample was CD4+ or CD8+ T cells sorted from blood, obtained in a trial of the OX40 agonist ivuxolimab. This TCR came from an adult with an advanced solid tumor such as melanoma, head and neck, liver or kidney cancer. This chain uses TRBV30 with TRBJ2-7; 10 nucleotides align to TRBD1. CDR3 protein: CAWSGNGQGAYEQYF. The DNA for the CDR3 is TGTGCCTGGAGTGGGAATGGACAGGGGGCCTACGAGCAGTACTTC.